This T cell receptor (beta chain) was obtained from a study of blood T cells in healthy people across ages. Sample-barcoded 5' priming and a J-beta primer mix drove a second PCR of roughly 6 to 12 cycles. MiXCR, run by TCRdb on the 5' RACE reads, gives a single entry per CDR3 protein. In the table there are around 700,000 distinct CDR3 sequences, 20% to 25% of which are singletons. Trimming cost V 7 bases and J 4 bases; bases outside gene matches: 10. This CDR3 is built from 14 residues. CDR1 is MDHEN, CDR2 SYDVKM, per germline. These data were also filed under a second study, of T cells of mothers and their children. That report notes: Persisting microchimeric T cell clones went undetected.

The sequenced material came from blood. The TCR originated in a boy aged 5-17 years in good health. J is TRBJ2-7 and V is TRBV28; 7 nucleotides agree with TRBD1. CDR3 in amino acids: CASTQGVSIYEQYF. The CDR3 DNA reads as TGTGCCAGCACCCAGGGGGTGTCTATTTACGAGCAGTACTTC.